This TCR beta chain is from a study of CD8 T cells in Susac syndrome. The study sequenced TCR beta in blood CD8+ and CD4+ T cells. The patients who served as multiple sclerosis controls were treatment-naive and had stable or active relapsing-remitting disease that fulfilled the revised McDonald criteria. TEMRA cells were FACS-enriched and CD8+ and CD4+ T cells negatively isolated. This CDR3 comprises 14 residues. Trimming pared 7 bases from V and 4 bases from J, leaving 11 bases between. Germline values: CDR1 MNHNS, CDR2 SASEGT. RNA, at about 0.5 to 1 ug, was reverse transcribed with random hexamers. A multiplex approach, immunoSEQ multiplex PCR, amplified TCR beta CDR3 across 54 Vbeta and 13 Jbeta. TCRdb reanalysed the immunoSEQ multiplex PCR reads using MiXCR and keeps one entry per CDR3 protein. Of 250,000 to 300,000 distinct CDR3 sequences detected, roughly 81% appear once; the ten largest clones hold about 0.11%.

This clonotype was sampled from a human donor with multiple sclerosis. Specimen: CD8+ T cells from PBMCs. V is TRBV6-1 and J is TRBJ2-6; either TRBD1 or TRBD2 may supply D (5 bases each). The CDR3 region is CASTTGRGANVLTF. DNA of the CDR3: TGTGCCAGCACCACGGGACGGGGGGCCAACGTCCTGACTTTC.